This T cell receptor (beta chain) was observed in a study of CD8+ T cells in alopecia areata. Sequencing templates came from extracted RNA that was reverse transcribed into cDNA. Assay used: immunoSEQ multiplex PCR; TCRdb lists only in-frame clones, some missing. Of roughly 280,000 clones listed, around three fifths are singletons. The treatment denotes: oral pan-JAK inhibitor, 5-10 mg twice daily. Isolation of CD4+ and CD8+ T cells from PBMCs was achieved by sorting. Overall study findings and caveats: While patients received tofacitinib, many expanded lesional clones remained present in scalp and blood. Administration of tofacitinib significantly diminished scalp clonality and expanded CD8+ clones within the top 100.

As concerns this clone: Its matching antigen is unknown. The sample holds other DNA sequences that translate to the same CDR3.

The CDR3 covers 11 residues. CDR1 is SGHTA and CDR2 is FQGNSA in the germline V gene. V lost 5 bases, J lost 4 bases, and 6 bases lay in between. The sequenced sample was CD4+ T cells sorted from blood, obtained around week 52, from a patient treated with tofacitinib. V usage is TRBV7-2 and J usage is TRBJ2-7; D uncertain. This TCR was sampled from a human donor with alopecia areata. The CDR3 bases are TGTGCCAGCAGCCTCAGATACGAGCAGTACTTC. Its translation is CASSLRYEQYF. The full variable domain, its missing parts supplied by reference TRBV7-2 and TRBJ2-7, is GAGVSQSPSNKVTEKGKDVELRCDPISGHTALYWYRQSLGQGLEFLIYFQGNSAPDKSGLPSDRFSAERTGGSVSTLTIQRTQQEDSAVYLCASSLRYEQYFGPGTRLTVT.